The 21 T cell receptor beta chains in this list originate from one sample, sequenced in a study of blood T cell repertoires in COVID-19. Sequencing was performed with immunoSEQ multiplex PCR; in TCRdb, only in-frame clones are kept and a portion is missing. The repertoire holds 150,000 to 200,000 clones, with approximately 87% as singletons. Sequencing was done on a sample of peripheral blood. The receptors were gathered from a man between 18 and 35 years old with active or convalescent COVID-19.

The rearrangement uses TRBV27 and TRBJ1-1; maybe TRBD1 (5 bases). Germline lookup yields CDR1 MNHEY and CDR2 SMNVEV (reference sequence). The CDR3 is made up of 16 amino acids. V lost 7 bases, J lost 2 bases, and 20 bases lay in between. In DNA, the CDR3 is TGTGCCAGCATTACGGATGGGTGGCAGGGAAACACTGAAGCTTTCTTT. This codes for CASITDGWQGNTEAFF.

The V and J genes are TRBV5-1 and TRBJ1-2, with a possible D match to TRBD1 (5 bases). The CDR3 covers 14 residues. Trimming left V 3 bases short and J 3 bases short, with 12 bases between. CDR1 and CDR2 (germline): SGHRS, YFSETQ. DNA of the CDR3: TGCGCCAGCAGCTCGAGCCGGGGGGACTATGGCTACACCTTC. It translates to CASSSSRGDYGYTF.

The chain couples TRBV5-6 to TRBJ2-2; the match to TRBD2 covers 14 bases. This CDR3 has 16 amino acids. Germline CDR1 reads SGHDT; CDR2 reads YYEEEE. The V segment lost 5 bases and the J segment 4 bases; nucleotides outside the gene matches: 4. CDR3 coding DNA: TGTGCCAGCAGTCGACTAGCGGGAGGGGTCACCGGGGAGCTGTTTTTT. This translates into CASSRLAGGVTGELFF.

In DNA form, the CDR3 reads TGTGCCAGCAGCCCATTAGCGGGAGACCCCTACGAGCAGTACTTC. Protein: CASSPLAGDPYEQYF. V and J are TRBV7-2 and TRBJ2-7; 9 bases align to TRBD2. V gave up 5 bases and J gave up 2 bases; unmatched junction bases: 7. CDR1 is SGHTA, CDR2 FQGNSA, per germline. CDR3 length: 15 amino acids.

The chain links TRBV29-1 to TRBJ2-5; possibly TRBD1 for D (6 bases). V was shortened by 1 base and J by 0 bases, with 15 bases between the two germline ends. Per the germline V gene, CDR1 is SQVTM and CDR2 is ANQGSEA. This CDR3 has 16 residues. For the CDR3, the DNA is TGCAGCGTTGAAGGGGGTGGGACACGGTACCAAGAGACCCAGTACTTC. Amino acid sequence: CSVEGGGTRYQETQYF.

This CDR3 is CASSIGGTGPEQYF. CDR3 nucleotide sequence: TGTGCCAGTAGTATTGGGGGGACAGGGCCCGAGCAGTACTTC. The chain couples TRBV19 to TRBJ2-7; TRBD1 aligns across 9 bases. The CDR3 length is 14 residues. CDR1 and CDR2 (germline): LNHDA, SQIVND (reference sequence). Trimming at V came to 3 bases and at J to 6 bases, leaving 6 bases not matched to a gene.

V and J are TRBV2 and TRBJ1-6, with D possibly matching TRBD1 (6 bases). The CDR3 covers 13 residues. V shed 10 bases and J shed 12 bases, with 19 bases lying between them. The germline gives CDR1 SNHLY, CDR2 FYNNEI. DNA for the CDR3: TGTGCCATCGGGGGGACGGGGGGCCTACCCCTCCACTTT. It is translated as CAIGGTGGLPLHF.

This clone showed up just a few times. This chain uses TRBV23-1 with TRBJ2-7, with D maybe TRBD1 (6 bases). TRBV23-1 is filed as an ORF, its function uncertain. The CDR3 totals 15 residues. V lost 0 bases to trimming and J lost 2 bases, with 11 bases between them. CDR3 nucleotides: TGCGCCAGCAGTCAATCTCGACAGGACCCCTACGAGCAGTACGTC. Amino acid sequence: CASSQSRQDPYEQYV.

The chain is built from TRBV11-3 and TRBJ2-5; TRBD2 is a possible D gene (6 bases). Germline CDR1 and CDR2: SGHNT and YENEEA. CDR3 length: 17 residues. Trimming left V 2 bases short and J 1 base short, with 17 bases between. The chain's CDR3 is CASSLPRDSPSQETQYF. For the CDR3, the DNA is TGTGCCAGCAGCTTACCCCGGGACTCCCCGAGCCAAGAGACCCAGTACTTC.

This rearrangement joins TRBV3-1 (or the pseudogene TRBV3-2) to TRBJ1-4; 8 bases fit TRBD1. CDR3 length equals 17 residues. V was pared by 7 bases and J by 6 bases, with 16 bases of the junction left unmatched. In germline, CDR1 is LGHDT, CDR2 YNNKEL (reference sequence). The CDR3 loop reads CASTRKRTGSQDEKLFF. DNA for the CDR3: TGTGCCAGCACCAGAAAAAGGACAGGGTCCCAGGATGAAAAACTGTTTTTT.

V gene TRBV15 combines with J gene TRBJ1-2, with D maybe TRBD1 (6 bases). Germline CDR1 LNHNV, CDR2 YYDKDF (reference sequence). Trimming shortened V by 1 base and J by 8 bases, and 23 bases separated the two germline ends. This CDR3 region has 17 residues. This chain's CDR3 is CATSRVAWDTQGYGYTF. The CDR3 coding sequence is TGTGCCACCAGCAGAGTTGCCTGGGACACCCAAGGGTACGGCTACACCTTC.

The chain couples TRBV20-1 to TRBJ1-1; D is unresolved. Per the germline V gene, CDR1 is DFQATT and CDR2 is SNEGSKA (reference sequence). The CDR3 totals 16 residues. V dropped 3 bases and J dropped 4 bases, with 21 bases sitting between them. Here the CDR3 DNA reads TGCAGTGCTAGTCCAACTCGCGGGAGCCGCGTCACTGAAGCTTTCTTT. It encodes CSASPTRGSRVTEAFF.

This chain joins TRBV29-1 and TRBJ1-3; D gene ambiguous. Germline V gene data show CDR1 as SQVTM and CDR2 as ANQGSEA. The CDR3 has 15 residues. V was clipped by 5 bases and J by 0 bases, with 14 bases between them. CDR3 nucleotide sequence: TGCAGCGTTTTGGGCGCAACTTACTCTGGAAACACCATATATTTT. Protein: CSVLGATYSGNTIYF.

V and J are TRBV4-1 and TRBJ1-5; 9 nucleotides line up with TRBD1. Germline CDR1 is MGHRA and CDR2 is YSYEKL. V shed 4 bases and J 2 bases; nucleotides not matched to a gene: 6. The CDR3 covers 16 residues. CDR3: CASSLSGQGGNQPQHF. CDR3 coding DNA: TGCGCCAGCAGCCTCTCGGGACAGGGCGGCAATCAGCCCCAGCATTTT.

The chain joins TRBV18 to TRBJ1-5; 7 nucleotides agree with TRBD1. This CDR3 contains 16 residues. Germline-derived CDR1 and CDR2 are KGHSH and LQKENI. Unmatched junction bases numbered 13, after V lost 3 bases and J lost 8 bases. CDR3 in amino acids: CASSPDRASAREPQHF. CDR3 DNA: TGTGCCAGCTCACCCGACAGGGCGAGTGCGCGAGAGCCCCAGCATTTT.

The chain couples TRBV24-1 to TRBJ2-7, with a tentative D call TRBD2 (5 bases). CDR1 KGHDR and CDR2 SFDVKD come from the germline V gene. The V and J ends lost 4 bases and 3 bases respectively, with 6 bases between them. This CDR3 region has 12 residues. The CDR3 spells CATSDRDYEQYF. In DNA form, the CDR3 reads TGTGCCACCAGTGACCGGGACTACGAGCAGTACTTC.

The chain uses TRBV9 and TRBJ2-5, with TRBD2 identical over 13 bases. With V trimmed by 3 bases and J by 5 bases, 4 bases remained unmatched. The CDR3 loop spans 15 amino acids. Germline values: CDR1 SGDLS, CDR2 YYNGEE. The CDR3: CASSEGLAGWETQYF. The CDR3, as DNA: TGTGCCAGCAGCGAGGGACTAGCGGGGTGGGAGACCCAGTACTTC.

The chain has TRBV28 and TRBJ2-2; D is unresolved. Germline values: CDR1 MDHEN, CDR2 SYDVKM. Trimming pared 3 bases from V and 9 bases from J, leaving 5 bases between. The length of the CDR3 is 11 residues. CDR3 sequence (DNA): TGTGCCAGCAGTTTTAGAAGGGAGCTGTTTTTT. Translation: CASSFRRELFF. Supplemented by reference TRBV28 and TRBJ2-2, the full variable domain reads DVKVTQSSRYLVKRTGEKVFLECVQDMDHENMFWYRQDPGLGLRLIYFSYDVKMKEKGDIPEGYSVSREKKERFSLILESASTNQTSMYLCASSFRRELFFGEGSRLTVL.

The gene calls are TRBV6-6 and TRBJ1-1; TRBD1 aligns across 9 bases. Germline CDR1 and CDR2: MNHNY and SVGAGI (reference sequence). J lost 1 base, V lost 2 bases, and 5 bases had no gene match. The CDR3 totals 16 residues. The CDR3 DNA is TGTGCCAGCAGTTACGGACCGGGACAGGGGAACACTGAAGCTTTCTTT. Encoded protein: CASSYGPGQGNTEAFF.

This clone was detected once. The rearrangement links TRBV2 to TRBJ2-1; maybe TRBD2 (6 bases). Per germline, CDR1 SNHLY and CDR2 FYNNEI. Trimming removed 2 bases from V and 3 bases from J, with 8 bases in between. The CDR3 has 14 residues. CDR3 sequence: CASSERLVYNEQFF. The CDR3 nucleotides read TGTGCCAGCAGTGAAAGACTAGTCTACAATGAGCAGTTCTTC.

The chain links TRBV4-3 to TRBJ1-1, with D hard to call. This CDR3 region has 14 residues. Trimming took 0 bases from V and 3 from J, leaving 8 bases between them. Per the germline V gene, CDR1 is LGHNA and CDR2 is YSLEER. DNA of the CDR3: TGCGCCAGCAGCCAAGATGGGCAGTACACTGAAGCTTTCTTT. Translation gives CASSQDGQYTEAFF.